The clone carrying this T cell receptor beta chain was seen a handful of times. Its antigen is as yet unknown. TCRdb re-analysed the 5' RACE reads in MiXCR, keeping a single row per CDR3 protein. The sample shows 390,000 or so distinct CDR3 sequences, about a sixth of them seen only once. This sample was included in a study of T-cell memory formation after mild COVID-19. Findings and limits, study-wide: Some responding clones appeared in pre-infection memory, suggesting cross-reactive memory joined.

The CDR3 has 15 amino acids. Trimming removed 7 bases at V and 2 bases at J, with 19 bases between. Germline lookup yields CDR1 SGHRS and CDR2 YFSETQ. Sequencing input: PBMCs or a T cell subset sorted from them (not recorded which). This TCR came from a man aged 18 to 29 who had mild COVID-19 (a few samples of this study predate the infection). Cell type and time point are not known. The chain carries TRBV5-1 and TRBJ2-7; D is undetermined. The CDR3 loop reads CASAADVNVPYEQYF. The CDR3 bases are TGCGCCAGCGCCGCTGACGTCAACGTCCCCTACGAGCAGTACTTC.